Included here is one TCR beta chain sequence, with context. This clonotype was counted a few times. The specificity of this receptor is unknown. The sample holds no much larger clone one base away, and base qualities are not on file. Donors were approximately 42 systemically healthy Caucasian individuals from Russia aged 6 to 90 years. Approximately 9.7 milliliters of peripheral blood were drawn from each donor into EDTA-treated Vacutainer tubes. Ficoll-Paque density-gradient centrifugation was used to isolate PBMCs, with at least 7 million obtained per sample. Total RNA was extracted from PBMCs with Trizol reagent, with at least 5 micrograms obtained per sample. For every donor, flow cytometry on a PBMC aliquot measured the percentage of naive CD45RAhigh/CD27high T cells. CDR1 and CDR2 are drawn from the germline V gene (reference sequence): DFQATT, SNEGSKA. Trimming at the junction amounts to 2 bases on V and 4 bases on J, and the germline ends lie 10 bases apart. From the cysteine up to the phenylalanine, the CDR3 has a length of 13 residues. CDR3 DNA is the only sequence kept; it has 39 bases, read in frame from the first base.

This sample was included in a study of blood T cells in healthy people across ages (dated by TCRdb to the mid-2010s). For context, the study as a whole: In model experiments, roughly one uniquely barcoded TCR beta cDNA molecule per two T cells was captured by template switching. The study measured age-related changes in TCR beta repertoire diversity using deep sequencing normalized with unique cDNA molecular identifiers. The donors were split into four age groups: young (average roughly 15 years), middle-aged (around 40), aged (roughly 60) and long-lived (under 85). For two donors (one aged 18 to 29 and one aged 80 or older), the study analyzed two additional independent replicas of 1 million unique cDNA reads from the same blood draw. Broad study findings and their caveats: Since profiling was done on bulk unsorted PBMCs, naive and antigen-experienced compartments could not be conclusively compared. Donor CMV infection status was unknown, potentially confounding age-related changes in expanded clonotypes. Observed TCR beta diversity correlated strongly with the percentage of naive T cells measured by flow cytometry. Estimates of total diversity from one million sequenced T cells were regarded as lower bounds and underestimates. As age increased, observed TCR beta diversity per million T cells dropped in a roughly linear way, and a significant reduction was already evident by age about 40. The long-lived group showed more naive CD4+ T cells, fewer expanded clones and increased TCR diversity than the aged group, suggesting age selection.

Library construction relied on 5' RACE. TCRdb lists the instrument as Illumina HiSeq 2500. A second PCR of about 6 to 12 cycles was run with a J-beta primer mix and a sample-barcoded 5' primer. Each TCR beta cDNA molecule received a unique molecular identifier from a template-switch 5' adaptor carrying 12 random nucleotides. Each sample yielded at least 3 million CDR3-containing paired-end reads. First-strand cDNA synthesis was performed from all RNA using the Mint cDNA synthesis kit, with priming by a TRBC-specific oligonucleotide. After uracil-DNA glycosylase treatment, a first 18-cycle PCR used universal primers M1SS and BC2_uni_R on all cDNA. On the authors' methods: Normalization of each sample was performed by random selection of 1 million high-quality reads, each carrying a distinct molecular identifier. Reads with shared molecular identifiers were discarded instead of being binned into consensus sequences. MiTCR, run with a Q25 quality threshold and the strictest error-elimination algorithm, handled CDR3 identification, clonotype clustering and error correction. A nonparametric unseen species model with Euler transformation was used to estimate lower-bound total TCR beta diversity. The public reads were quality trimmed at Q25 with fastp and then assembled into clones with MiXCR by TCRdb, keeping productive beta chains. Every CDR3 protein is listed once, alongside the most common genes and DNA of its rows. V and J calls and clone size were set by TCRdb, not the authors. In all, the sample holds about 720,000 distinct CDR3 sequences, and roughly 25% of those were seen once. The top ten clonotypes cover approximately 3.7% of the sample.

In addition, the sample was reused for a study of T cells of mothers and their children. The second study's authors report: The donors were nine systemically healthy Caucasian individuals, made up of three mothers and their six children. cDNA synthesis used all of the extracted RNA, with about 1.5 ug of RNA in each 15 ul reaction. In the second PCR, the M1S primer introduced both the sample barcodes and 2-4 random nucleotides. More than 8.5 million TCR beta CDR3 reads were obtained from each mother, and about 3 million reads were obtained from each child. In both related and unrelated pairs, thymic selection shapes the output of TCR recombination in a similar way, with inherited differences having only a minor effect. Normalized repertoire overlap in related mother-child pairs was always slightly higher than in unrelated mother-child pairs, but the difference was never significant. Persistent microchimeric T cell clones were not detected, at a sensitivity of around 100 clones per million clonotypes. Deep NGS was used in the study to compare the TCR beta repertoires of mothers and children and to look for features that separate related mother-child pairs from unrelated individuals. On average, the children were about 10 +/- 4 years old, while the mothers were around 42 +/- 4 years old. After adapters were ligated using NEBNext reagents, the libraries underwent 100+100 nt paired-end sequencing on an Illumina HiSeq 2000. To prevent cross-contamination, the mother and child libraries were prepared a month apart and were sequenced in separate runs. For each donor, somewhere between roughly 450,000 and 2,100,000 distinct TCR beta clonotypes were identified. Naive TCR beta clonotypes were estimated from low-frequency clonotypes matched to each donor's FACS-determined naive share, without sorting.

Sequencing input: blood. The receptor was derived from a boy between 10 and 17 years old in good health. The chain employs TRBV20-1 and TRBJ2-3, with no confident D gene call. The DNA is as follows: TGCAGTGCTAGACTCCGGGTCTCAGATACGCAGTATTTT. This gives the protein CSARLRVSDTQYF.